This TCR beta chain was recorded in a study of Ad26.COV2.S vaccination and SARS-CoV-2 variants. Sequencing was performed with immunoSEQ multiplex PCR; in TCRdb, only in-frame clones are kept and a portion is missing. The sample has hundreds of thousands of clones; approximately 92% are singletons. Indicated treatment: 19 received Ad26.COV2.S at low or high dose, single or two shots; about 5 received placebo; per-sample allocation not given. On day 63 after the first injection, vaccine and placebo recipients gave samples. The CDR3 covers 16 residues. Unmatched junction bases numbered 10, after V lost 4 bases and J lost 6 bases. The germline gives CDR1 KGHDR, CDR2 SFDVKD.

This clonotype was obtained from a person aged 18 to 65 who received the Ad26.COV2.S COVID-19 vaccine or a placebo. The sample consisted of peripheral blood, taken in a trial of Ad26.COV2.S vaccine versus placebo. The chain carries TRBV24-1 and TRBJ2-1; TRBD1 aligns across 8 bases. The CDR3 nucleotides are TGTGCCACCAGTGACCCTATAGGACAGGGAGGCAATGAGCAGTTCTTC. Amino acids: CATSDPIGQGGNEQFF.